What follows is one T cell receptor (beta chain) and its context. As yet, its antigen is unknown. Profiling that covered TCR beta VDJ and CDR3 relied on genomic DNA as its template. TCRdb reprocessed the reads via MiXCR and lists one record per CDR3 protein. The data show about 220,000 distinct CDR3 sequences, 34% seen once. The data are from a study of CD8+CD57+ T cells in acquired aplastic anemia. As for the study in general: Isolated CD4+ and CD8+ cells, once sorted, yielded DNA averaging about 3.4 ug. Study-level points and caveats: The number of CD8+ CDR3 sequences shared by patients and controls was approximately 30. Researchers reported that CD8+ Simpson's diversity was not significantly different in patients versus controls.

The length of the CDR3 is 13 residues. With 6 bases removed from V and 1 base from J, the gap between germline ends came to 8 bases. Germline V gives CDR1 LNHDA, CDR2 SQIVND (reference sequence). Sequencing used sorted CD4+, CD8+, or CD8+CD57+ T cells (not recorded which) from PBMCs. This chain joins TRBV19 and TRBJ2-3; D is ambiguous. The sequence was obtained from a human donor in good health, serving as a control. The CDR3 reads CASRTKRTDTQYF. The CDR3 DNA reads TGTGCCAGTAGAACAAAACGCACAGATACGCAGTATTTT.